Below, one T cell receptor beta chain is given with its context. This sample was included in a study of graft-versus-host responses after intestinal transplantation. Study in general: Following induction with anti-thymocyte globulin, all recipients were given tacrolimus and steroids for three to four years.

CDR3 length: 15 amino acids. Per the germline V gene, CDR1 is SGHDT and CDR2 is YYEEEE. The ends were cut back, 0 bases at V and 3 bases at J, with 10 bases in the middle. Some clones are missing from TCRdb's copy, which holds only in-frame ones; the method was immunoSEQ multiplex PCR. This table holds 50,000 or so clones, roughly 89% found once. This TCR was recovered from a human patient who received an intestinal transplant, so some T cells may come from the graft donor. The chain is built from TRBV5-6 and TRBJ1-5; TRBD1 is a possible D gene (6 bases). The source material was PBMCs, sampled about 120 days after intestinal transplantation. CDR3 loop: CASSLGQGNNQPQHF. The CDR3 bases are TGTGCCAGCAGCTTGGGGCAGGGGAACAATCAGCCCCAGCATTTT.